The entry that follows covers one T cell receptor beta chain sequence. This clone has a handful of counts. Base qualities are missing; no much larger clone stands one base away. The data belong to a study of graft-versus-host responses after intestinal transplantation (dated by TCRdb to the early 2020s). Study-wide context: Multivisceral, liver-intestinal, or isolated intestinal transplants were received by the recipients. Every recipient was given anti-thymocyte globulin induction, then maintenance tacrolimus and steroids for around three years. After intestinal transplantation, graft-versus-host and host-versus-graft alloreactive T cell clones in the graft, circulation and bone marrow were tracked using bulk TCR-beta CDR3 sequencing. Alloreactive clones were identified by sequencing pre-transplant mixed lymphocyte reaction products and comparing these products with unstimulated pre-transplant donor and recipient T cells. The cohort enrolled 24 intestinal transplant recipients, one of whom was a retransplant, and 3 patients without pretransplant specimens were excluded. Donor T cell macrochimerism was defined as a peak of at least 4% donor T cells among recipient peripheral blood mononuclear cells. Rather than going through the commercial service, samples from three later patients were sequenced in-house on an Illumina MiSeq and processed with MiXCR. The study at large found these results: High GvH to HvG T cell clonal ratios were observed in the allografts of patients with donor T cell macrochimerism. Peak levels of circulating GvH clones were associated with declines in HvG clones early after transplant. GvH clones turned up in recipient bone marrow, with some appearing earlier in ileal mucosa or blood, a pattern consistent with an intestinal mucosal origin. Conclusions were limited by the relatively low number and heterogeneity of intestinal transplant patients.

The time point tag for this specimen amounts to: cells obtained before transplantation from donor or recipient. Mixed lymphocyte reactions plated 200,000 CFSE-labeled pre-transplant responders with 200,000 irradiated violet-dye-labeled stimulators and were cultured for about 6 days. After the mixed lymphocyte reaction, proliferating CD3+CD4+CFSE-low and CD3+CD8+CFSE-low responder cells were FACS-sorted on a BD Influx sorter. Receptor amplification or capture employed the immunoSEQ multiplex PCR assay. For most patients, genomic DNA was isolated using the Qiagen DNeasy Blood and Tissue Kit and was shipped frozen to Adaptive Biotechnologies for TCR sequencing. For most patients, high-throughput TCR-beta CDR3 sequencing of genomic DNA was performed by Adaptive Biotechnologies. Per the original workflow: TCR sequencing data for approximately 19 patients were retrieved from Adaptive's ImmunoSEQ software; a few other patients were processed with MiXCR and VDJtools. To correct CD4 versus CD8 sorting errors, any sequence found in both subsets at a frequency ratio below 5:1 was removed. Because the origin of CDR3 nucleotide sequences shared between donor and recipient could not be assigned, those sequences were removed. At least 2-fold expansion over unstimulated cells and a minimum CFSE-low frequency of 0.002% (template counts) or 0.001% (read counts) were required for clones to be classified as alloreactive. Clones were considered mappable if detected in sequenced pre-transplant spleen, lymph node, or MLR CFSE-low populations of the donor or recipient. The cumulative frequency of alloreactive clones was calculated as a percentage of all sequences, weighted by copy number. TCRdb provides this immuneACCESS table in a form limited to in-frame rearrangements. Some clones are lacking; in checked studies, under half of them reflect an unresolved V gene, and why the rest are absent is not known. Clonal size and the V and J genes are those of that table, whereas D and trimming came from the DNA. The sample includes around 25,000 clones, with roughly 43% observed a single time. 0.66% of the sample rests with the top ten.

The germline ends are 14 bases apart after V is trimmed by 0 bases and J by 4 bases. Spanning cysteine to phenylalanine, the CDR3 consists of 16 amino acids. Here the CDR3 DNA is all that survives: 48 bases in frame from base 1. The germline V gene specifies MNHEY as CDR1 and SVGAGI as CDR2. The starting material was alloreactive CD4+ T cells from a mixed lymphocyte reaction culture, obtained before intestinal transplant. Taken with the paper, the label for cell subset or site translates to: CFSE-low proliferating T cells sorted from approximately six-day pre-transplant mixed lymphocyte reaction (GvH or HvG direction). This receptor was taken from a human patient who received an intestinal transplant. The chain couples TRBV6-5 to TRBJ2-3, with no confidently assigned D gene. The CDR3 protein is CASSYSDASTPDTQYF. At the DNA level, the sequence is TGTGCCAGCAGTTACTCGGATGCTAGTACGCCAGATACGCAGTATTTT.